This is a list of T cell receptor beta chains from one sample in a study of glioma-infiltrating T cells. Via MiXCR, TCRdb re-called the multiplex PCR reads, giving one row per CDR3 protein. Counted here are 100,000 to 150,000 distinct CDR3 sequences, about 22% occurring once; the ten biggest clones make up around a quarter. Sequencing was carried out using glioma tissue, nonneoplastic brain tissue, or PBMCs (not recorded which). These receptors all stem from a human donor with low-grade glioma or glioblastoma, undergoing nonglioma brain surgery, or in good health (not recorded which). Each CDR3 is given with its conserved first and last residue. A D gene is named only where the DNA matches it firmly. Clone size appears in some rows only: once, few, many, or a class for an expanded clone.

CDR3 | DNA | size | J | V | D
CASSLSSLTDTQYF | TGTGCCAGCAGCTTAAGTAGCCTTACAGATACGCAGTATTTT | NA | TRBJ2-3 | TRBV7-9 | NA
CASSQVRVTRTVLFETQYF | TGTGCCAGCAGCCAAGTGCGGGTCACTAGGACAGTGCTCTTCGAGACCCAGTACTTC | few | TRBJ2-5 | TRBV4-2 | NA
CSVRQGSSYNSPLHF | TGCAGTGTCAGACAGGGGAGCTCCTATAATTCACCCCTCCACTTT | NA | TRBJ1-6 | TRBV20-1 | TRBD1
CSARDPTVPWWGYTF | TGCAGTGCTAGAGACCCGACAGTCCCCTGGTGGGGCTACACCTTC | few | TRBJ1-2 | TRBV20-1 | NA
CASTKNRNTEAFF | TGCGCCAGCACCAAAAACAGGAACACTGAAGCTTTCTTT | NA | TRBJ1-1 | TRBV10-2 | NA
CASSFTGSGELFF | TGCGCCAGCAGCTTTACAGGGTCCGGGGAGCTGTTTTTT | few | TRBJ2-2 | TRBV5-1 | NA
CATSRQYNEQFF | TGTGCCACCTCGAGACAATACAATGAGCAGTTCTTC | NA | TRBJ2-1 | TRBV24-1 | NA
CASSAPGGPGELFF | TGTGCCAGCAGTGCTCCGGGGGGCCCCGGGGAGCTGTTTTTT | NA | TRBJ2-2 | TRBV6-5 | NA
CASSLYRDGYTF | TGTGCCAGCAGTTTATACAGGGATGGCTACACCTTC | NA | TRBJ1-2 | TRBV28 | NA
CASSRGRGHQPQHF | TGTGCCAGCAGTCGAGGTAGGGGGCATCAGCCCCAGCATTTT | many | TRBJ1-5 | TRBV6-1 | TRBD1
CASSYTGTELTDTQYF | TGCGCCAGCAGCTATACCGGGACAGAGTTGACAGATACGCAGTATTTT | NA | TRBJ2-3 | TRBV5-1 | TRBD1
CSAREGPGNTIYF | TGCAGTGCTAGAGAGGGACCTGGAAACACCATATATTTT | many | TRBJ1-3 | TRBV20-1 | NA
CATSDLLETQYF | TGTGCCACCAGTGATTTGCTGGAGACCCAGTACTTC | few | TRBJ2-5 | TRBV24-1 | NA
CASSQSGRTGELFF | TGTGCCAGCAGCCAGTCTGGGCGCACCGGGGAGCTGTTTTTT | NA | TRBJ2-2 | TRBV3-1 | NA
CASSRDRFRRASNQPQHF | TGTGCCAGTAGTCGGGACAGGTTTCGGCGGGCTAGCAATCAGCCCCAGCATTTT | NA | TRBJ1-5 | TRBV19 | TRBD1
CASSLTGTGGRRGTQYF | TGTGCCAGCAGCTTAACTGGGACAGGGGGTCGAAGAGGTACGCAGTATTTT | few | TRBJ2-3 | TRBV7-3 | TRBD1
CASSLSGEYGYTF | TGTGCCAGCAGCTTGTCAGGGGAATATGGCTACACCTTC | many | TRBJ1-2 | TRBV11-2 | NA
CANMTVNTEAFF | TGTGCCAACATGACAGTGAACACTGAAGCTTTCTTT | few | TRBJ1-1 | TRBV7-2 | NA
CASSLSQPGNEQFF | TGTGCCAGCAGCTTATCCCAACCGGGGAATGAGCAGTTCTTC | many | TRBJ2-1 | TRBV11-2 | NA
CASSQSGETQYF | TGCGCCAGCAGCCAAAGCGGGGAGACCCAGTACTTC | many | TRBJ2-5 | TRBV4-1 | NA
CASRTGVGGETQYF | TGTGCCAGCAGGACCGGTGTAGGGGGAGAGACCCAGTACTTC | few | TRBJ2-5 | TRBV7-9 | NA
CSVVRGNYGYTF | TGCAGCGTTGTGCGGGGAAACTATGGCTACACCTTC | NA | TRBJ1-2 | TRBV29-1 | NA
CASSVTAYGYTF | TGTGCCAGCAGTGTCACAGCCTATGGCTACACCTTC | few | TRBJ1-2 | TRBV2 | NA
CASSARGQGVYNEQFF | TGTGCCAGCAGCGCCCGAGGACAGGGCGTCTACAATGAGCAGTTCTTC | few | TRBJ2-1 | TRBV7-9 | TRBD1